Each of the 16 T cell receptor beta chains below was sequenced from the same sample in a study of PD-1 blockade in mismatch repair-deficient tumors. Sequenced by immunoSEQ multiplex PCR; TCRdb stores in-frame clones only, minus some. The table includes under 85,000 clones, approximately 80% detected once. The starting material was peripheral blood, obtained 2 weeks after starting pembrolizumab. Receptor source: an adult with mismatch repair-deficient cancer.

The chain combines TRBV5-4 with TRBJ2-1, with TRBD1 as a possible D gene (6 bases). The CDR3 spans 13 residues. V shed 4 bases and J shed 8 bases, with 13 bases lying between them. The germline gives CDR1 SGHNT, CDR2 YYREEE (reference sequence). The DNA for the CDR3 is TGTGCCAGCAGCATAGGGACAATATATGAGCAGTTCTTC. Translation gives CASSIGTIYEQFF.

DNA for the CDR3: TGTGCCAGCAGTCAGGGGCATGAGCAGTTCTTC. As protein: CASSQGHEQFF. The chain has TRBV6-5 and TRBJ2-1; D is possibly TRBD1 (6 bases). V gave up 5 bases and J gave up 8 bases, with 7 bases separating them. CDR1 MNHEY and CDR2 SVGAGI come from the germline V gene. This CDR3 has 11 residues.

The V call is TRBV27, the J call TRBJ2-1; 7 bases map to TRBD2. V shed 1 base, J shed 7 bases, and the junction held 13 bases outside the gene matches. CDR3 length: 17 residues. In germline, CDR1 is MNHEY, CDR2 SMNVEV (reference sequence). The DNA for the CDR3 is TGTGCCAGCAGTTTATGGGCGGCTAGCGGAGCGTCTAATGAGCAGTTCTTC. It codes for CASSLWAASGASNEQFF.

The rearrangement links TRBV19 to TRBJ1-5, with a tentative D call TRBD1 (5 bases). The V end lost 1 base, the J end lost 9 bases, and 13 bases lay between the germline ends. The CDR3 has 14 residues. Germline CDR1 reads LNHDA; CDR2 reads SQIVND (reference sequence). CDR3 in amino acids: CASSIGDSLRPQHF. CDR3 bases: TGTGCCAGTAGTATAGGAGACAGCCTCCGGCCCCAGCATTTT.

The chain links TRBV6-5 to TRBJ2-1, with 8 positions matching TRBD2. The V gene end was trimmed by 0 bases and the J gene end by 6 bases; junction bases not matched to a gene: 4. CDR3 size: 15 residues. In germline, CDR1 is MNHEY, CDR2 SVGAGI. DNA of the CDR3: TGTGCCAGCAGTTACTCACTAGCGGTCCCCAATGAGCAGTTCTTC. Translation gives CASSYSLAVPNEQFF.

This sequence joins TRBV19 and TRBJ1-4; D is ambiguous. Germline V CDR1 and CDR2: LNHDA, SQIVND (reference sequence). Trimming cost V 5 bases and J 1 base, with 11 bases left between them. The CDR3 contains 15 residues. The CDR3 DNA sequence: TGTGCCAGTAGTCTCGCGCGAGTAACTAATGAAAAACTGTTTTTT. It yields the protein CASSLARVTNEKLFF.

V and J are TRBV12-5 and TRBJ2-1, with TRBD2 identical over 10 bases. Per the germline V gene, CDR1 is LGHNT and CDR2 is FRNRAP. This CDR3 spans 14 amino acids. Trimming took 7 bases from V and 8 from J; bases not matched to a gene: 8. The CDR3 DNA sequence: TGTGCTAGTGAACTAGCGGGAACAGTCTATGAGCAGTTCTTC. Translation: CASELAGTVYEQFF.

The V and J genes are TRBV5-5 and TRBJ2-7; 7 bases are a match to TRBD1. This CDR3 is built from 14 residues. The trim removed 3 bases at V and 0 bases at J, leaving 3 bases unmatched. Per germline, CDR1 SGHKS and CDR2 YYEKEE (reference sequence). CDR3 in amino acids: CASSWGTVSYEQYF. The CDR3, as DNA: TGTGCCAGCAGCTGGGGGACAGTCTCCTACGAGCAGTACTTC.

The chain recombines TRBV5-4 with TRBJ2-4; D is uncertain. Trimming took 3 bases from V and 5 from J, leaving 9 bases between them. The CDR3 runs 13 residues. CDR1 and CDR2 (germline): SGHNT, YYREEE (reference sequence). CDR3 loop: CASSSNTENIQYF. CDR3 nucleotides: TGTGCCAGCAGCTCGAACACGGAAAACATTCAGTACTTC.

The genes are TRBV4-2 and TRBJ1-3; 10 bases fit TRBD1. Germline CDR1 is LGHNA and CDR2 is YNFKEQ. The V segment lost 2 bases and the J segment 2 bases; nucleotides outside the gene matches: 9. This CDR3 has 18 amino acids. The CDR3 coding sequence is TGTGCCAGCAGCCAAACCGGGACAGGGGATTTCGCTGGAAACACCATATATTTT. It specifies CASSQTGTGDFAGNTIYF.

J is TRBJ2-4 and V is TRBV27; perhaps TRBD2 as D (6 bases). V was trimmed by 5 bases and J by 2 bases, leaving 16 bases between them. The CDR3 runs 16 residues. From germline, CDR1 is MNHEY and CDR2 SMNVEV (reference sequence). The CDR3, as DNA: TGTGCCAGCAGTCCCGCCCCCGGGAGCTCCAAAAACATTCAGTACTTC. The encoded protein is CASSPAPGSSKNIQYF.

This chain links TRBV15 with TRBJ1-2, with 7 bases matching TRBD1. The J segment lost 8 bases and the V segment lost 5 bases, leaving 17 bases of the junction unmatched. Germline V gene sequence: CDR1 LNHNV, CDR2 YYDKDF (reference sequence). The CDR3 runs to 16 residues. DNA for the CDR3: TGTGCCACCAGCCGGGGCCGGGACAGCGGCCGGGGAGGCTACACCTTC. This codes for CATSRGRDSGRGGYTF.

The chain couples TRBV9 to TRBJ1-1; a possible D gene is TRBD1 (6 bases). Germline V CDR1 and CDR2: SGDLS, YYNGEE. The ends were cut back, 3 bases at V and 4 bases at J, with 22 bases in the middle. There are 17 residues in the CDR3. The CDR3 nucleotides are TGTGCCAGCAGCGATAGCCCAGACAGGACGGTTGGCACTGAAGCTTTCTTT. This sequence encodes CASSDSPDRTVGTEAFF. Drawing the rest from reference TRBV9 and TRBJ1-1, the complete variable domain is DSGVTQTPKHLITATGQRVTLRCSPRSGDLSVYWYQQSLDQGLQFLIQYYNGEERAKGNILERFSAQQFPDLHSELNLSSLELGDSALYFCASSDSPDRTVGTEAFFGQGTRLTVV.

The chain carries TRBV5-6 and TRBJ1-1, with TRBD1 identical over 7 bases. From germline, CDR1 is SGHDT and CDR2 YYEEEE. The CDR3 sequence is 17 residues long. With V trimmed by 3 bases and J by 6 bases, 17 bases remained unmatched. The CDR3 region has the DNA TGTGCCAGCAGCTACTCGGACAGGTTCGGTGTTTGGCCTGAAGCTTTCTTT. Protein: CASSYSDRFGVWPEAFF.

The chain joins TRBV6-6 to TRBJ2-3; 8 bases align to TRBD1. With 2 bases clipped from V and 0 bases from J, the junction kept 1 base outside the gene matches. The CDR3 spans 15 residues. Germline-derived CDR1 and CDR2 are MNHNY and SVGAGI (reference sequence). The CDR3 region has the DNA TGTGCCAGCAGTTACCGGGACAGGAGCACAGATACGCAGTATTTT. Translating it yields CASSYRDRSTDTQYF.

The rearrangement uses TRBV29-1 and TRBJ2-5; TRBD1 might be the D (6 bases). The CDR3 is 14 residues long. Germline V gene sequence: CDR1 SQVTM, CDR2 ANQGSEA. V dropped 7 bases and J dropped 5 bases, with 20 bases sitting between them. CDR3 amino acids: CSASSLGGLETQYF. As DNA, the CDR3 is TGCAGCGCCTCGTCTTTAGGGGGTTTGGAGACCCAGTACTTC.